The 15 T cell receptor beta chains listed next were all sequenced from one sample in a study of tumor-infiltrating lymphocytes in localized non-small cell lung cancer. Data came from immunoSEQ multiplex PCR; TCRdb stores just in-frame clones and leaves some out. The table includes tens of thousands of clones, roughly 88% detected once. The sequencing sample was made of lung tumor tissue. These receptors originate from a human donor with non-small cell lung cancer.

This rearrangement joins TRBV15 to TRBJ2-3, with D tentatively TRBD1 or TRBD2 (5 bases each). Trimming stripped 0 bases from V and 7 bases from J, with 17 bases between. Germline V gene lookup returns CDR1 LNHNV and CDR2 YYDKDF (reference sequence). CDR3 length: 16 residues. The CDR3 sequence is CATSRDLAPGRNTQYF. Written as DNA, the CDR3 is TGTGCCACCAGCAGAGATCTCGCCCCGGGGCGAAATACGCAGTATTTT.

The CDR3 loop is CASSLGGSRQPQHF. The CDR3, as DNA: TGTGCCAGCAGCTTAGGTGGCAGTCGACAGCCCCAGCATTTT. The V and J genes are TRBV7-2 and TRBJ1-5; D is undetermined. V lost 1 base, J lost 7 bases, and 11 bases lay in between. CDR3 length: 14 amino acids. CDR1 SGHTA and CDR2 FQGNSA come from the germline V gene.

V gene TRBV7-9 combines with J gene TRBJ2-7, with 9 bases identical to TRBD1. This CDR3 is built from 15 residues. The germline V gene has CDR1 SEHNR and CDR2 FQNEAQ (reference sequence). V lost 5 bases and J lost 4; bases outside the gene matches: 9. CDR3 nucleotide sequence: TGTGCCAGCAGCCACGGGACAGGGATTTGGTACGAGCAGTACTTC. Translated, it gives CASSHGTGIWYEQYF.

V gene TRBV25-1 combines with J gene TRBJ1-3; 12 nucleotides agree with TRBD1. Germline loops: CDR1 MGHDK, CDR2 SYGVNS. The ends lost 5 bases at V and 3 bases at J; junction bases unmatched: 2. The CDR3 consists of 15 residues. CDR3 loop: CASSRDRGLGNTIYF. The CDR3 region has the DNA TGTGCCAGCAGTCGGGACAGGGGGCTTGGAAACACCATATATTTT. Full variable domain (remainder filled in from reference TRBV25-1 and TRBJ1-3): EADIYQTPRYLVIGTGKKITLECSQTMGHDKMYWYQQDPGMELHLIHYSYGVNSTEKGDLSSESTVSRIRTEHFPLTLESARPSHTSQYLCASSRDRGLGNTIYFGEGSWLTVV.

The rearrangement links TRBV4-1 to TRBJ2-7, with 9 bases that match TRBD1. The germline gives CDR1 MGHRA, CDR2 YSYEKL. Unmatched junction bases numbered 16, after V lost 1 base and J lost 9 bases. The CDR3 is 17 amino acids. The CDR3 region has the DNA TGCGCCAGCAGCCAAGGGGGGCCCGGGACAGGGACCATCGGGCAGTACTTC. This gives the protein CASSQGGPGTGTIGQYF.

The rearrangement uses TRBV5-6 and TRBJ1-6; D is undetermined. The CDR3 contains 13 residues. In germline, CDR1 is SGHDT, CDR2 YYEEEE. V lost 5 bases and J lost 8, with 11 bases in between. The CDR3 sequence: CASSTDADSPLHF. CDR3 DNA: TGTGCCAGCAGTACCGACGCGGATTCACCCCTCCACTTT.

In DNA form, the CDR3 reads TGTGCCAGCAGCCCCACAGGGTTTGAGCAGTTCTTC. Translation: CASSPTGFEQFF. The chain has TRBV11-2 and TRBJ2-1, with D possibly matching TRBD1 (6 bases). The CDR3 totals 12 residues. CDR1 is SGHAT and CDR2 is FQNNGV in the germline V gene. Trimming cost V 5 bases and J 9 bases, with 11 bases left between them.

The chain combines TRBV7-8 with TRBJ1-5, with D perhaps matching TRBD1 (5 bases). Germline CDR1 is SGHVS and CDR2 is FQNEAQ. V lost 1 base and J lost 5, with 12 bases in between. The CDR3 covers 15 residues. CDR3 protein: CASSLGGARDQPQHF. Here the CDR3 DNA reads TGTGCCAGCAGCTTAGGTGGGGCTAGGGATCAGCCCCAGCATTTT.

This chain joins TRBV5-1 and TRBJ2-2; D is possibly TRBD2 (6 bases). Germline V lookup: CDR1 SGHRS, CDR2 YFSETQ. With 4 bases removed from V and 2 bases from J, the gap between germline ends came to 12 bases. CDR3 length: 15 residues. This CDR3 is CASSGGAGNTGELFF. The CDR3 DNA reads TGCGCCAGCAGCGGAGGGGCGGGAAACACCGGGGAGCTGTTTTTT.

The chain is built from TRBV7-2 and TRBJ2-2; no clear D gene. The CDR3 extends over 17 amino acids. CDR1 and CDR2 (germline): SGHTA, FQGNSA. V gave up 1 base and J gave up 5 bases, with 17 bases separating them. This CDR3 is CASSLVVELGRTGELFF. The CDR3 DNA is TGTGCCAGCAGCTTAGTCGTAGAATTGGGCAGGACCGGGGAGCTGTTTTTT.

The J gene is TRBJ1-2, the V gene TRBV6-1; the match to TRBD1 covers 9 bases. V gave up 6 bases and J gave up 7 bases; unmatched junction bases: 6. The CDR3 totals 13 residues. Per germline, CDR1 MNHNS and CDR2 SASEGT. Written as DNA, the CDR3 is TGTGCCAGCAGGGAAACAGGGGGCGGTGGCTACACCTTC. Its translation: CASRETGGGGYTF.

The chain carries TRBV6-5 and TRBJ1-1; D uncertain. Germline CDR1 MNHEY, CDR2 SVGAGI. The CDR3 totals 14 residues. V lost 0 bases and J lost 1, with 6 bases in between. The CDR3: CASSYSAGNTEAFF. The CDR3 nucleotides read TGTGCCAGCAGTTACTCGGCGGGGAACACTGAAGCTTTCTTT.

The chain couples TRBV4-2 to TRBJ2-7, with 7 bases fitting TRBD1. Germline V gene data show CDR1 as LGHNA and CDR2 as YNFKEQ. V shed 3 bases, J shed 3 bases, and the junction held 17 bases outside the gene matches. The CDR3 is 18 amino acids. Written as DNA, the CDR3 is TGTGCCAGCAGCCATGGACAGGTGAGGGGATCGTCGGGCTACGAGCAGTACTTC. It translates to CASSHGQVRGSSGYEQYF.

The chain recombines TRBV9 with TRBJ2-1; D might be TRBD2 (6 bases). The CDR3 loop spans 16 amino acids. The germline V gene encodes CDR1 SGDLS and CDR2 YYNGEE. Trimming removed 0 bases from V and 0 bases from J, with 10 bases in between. The CDR3 spells CASSVAAGNSYNEQFF. For the CDR3, the DNA is TGTGCCAGCAGCGTAGCGGCGGGGAACTCCTACAATGAGCAGTTCTTC.

The chain joins TRBV6-5 to TRBJ1-6; possibly TRBD1 for D (5 bases). With 0 bases removed from V and 4 bases from J, the gap between germline ends came to 10 bases. CDR1 MNHEY and CDR2 SVGAGI come from the germline V gene. The CDR3 is made up of 16 amino acids. The CDR3 DNA sequence: TGTGCCAGCAGTTACTCCCGGGGGAGTTATAATTCACCCCTCCACTTT. It is translated as CASSYSRGSYNSPLHF.